This T cell receptor (beta chain) stems from a study of STAT5B mutations in CD4+ large granular lymphocyte leukemia. Study conclusions and caveats: Higher CD4+ than CD8+ T-LGLL clonality might reflect small sample size.

Trimming removed 7 bases from V and 0 bases from J, with 8 bases in between. Germline values: CDR1 SNHLY, CDR2 FYNNEI. The CDR3 length is 13 residues. On this clone: Its antigen remains unknown.

TCRdb keeps only in-frame clones here, not all; method: immunoSEQ multiplex PCR. Counted here are tens of thousands of clones, around 84% occurring once; the ten biggest clones make up 2.5% to 3%. Sequencing was performed on CD4+ T cells from blood buffy coats. This TCR was recovered from a human donor in good health. V usage is TRBV2 and J usage is TRBJ2-3; D might be TRBD2 (6 bases). The CDR3 protein is CASTRDSTDTQYF. CDR3 coding DNA: TGTGCCAGCACGCGGGATAGCACAGATACGCAGTATTTT.